This T cell receptor beta chain was observed in a study of cytomegalovirus exposure and HLA in healthy donors. Overall study findings and caveats: A few of the chains that were CMV-associated were confirmed in vitro to be specific for CMV antigens. HLA allele associations emerged for fewer than 20,000 TCR beta sequences in a later analysis, at 0.05 false discovery rate. Most observed TCR sequences were rare, whereas some public TCRs were detected in many donors.

V shed 0 bases and J shed 0 bases, with 8 bases lying between them. The germline CDR1 and CDR2 sequences are SEHNR and FQNEAQ (reference sequence). CDR3 size: 15 residues. A word on this clone: The antigen is undetermined.

Researchers ran the PCR with 60 Vbeta and 13 Jbeta primers. Methods used by the authors: In a later analysis, roughly 11 million of 60 million to 80 million unique beta chains occurred in at least two donors. The assay was immunoSEQ multiplex PCR, and TCRdb's table has in-frame clones only and misses some. The D gene and trimming were derived from the DNA, and the V and J assignments and clone size from that table. There are approximately 110,000 clones in the sample; 74% occur only once, and about 4% lies in the top ten. This TCR was recovered from a woman between 45 and 60 years old in good health and CMV-seropositive. The specimen was PBMCs. V is TRBV7-9 and J is TRBJ1-2; no reliable D call. CDR3 sequence: CASSLARGSNYGYTF. The CDR3 nucleotides read TGTGCCAGCAGCTTAGCGCGGGGTTCTAACTATGGCTACACCTTC.